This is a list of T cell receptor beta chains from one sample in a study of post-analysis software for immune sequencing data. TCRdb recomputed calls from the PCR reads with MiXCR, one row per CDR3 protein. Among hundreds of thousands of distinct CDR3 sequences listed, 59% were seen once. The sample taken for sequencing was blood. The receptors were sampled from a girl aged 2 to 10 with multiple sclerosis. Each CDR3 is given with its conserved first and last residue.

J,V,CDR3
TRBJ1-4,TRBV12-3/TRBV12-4,CASSPRGVGNEKLFF
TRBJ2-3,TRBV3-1,CASSQRGTTDTQYF
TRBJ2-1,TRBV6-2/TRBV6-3,CASTGQFPNEQFF
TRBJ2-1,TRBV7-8,CASSPTLAGGPLVSYNEQFF
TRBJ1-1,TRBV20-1,CSAERQNTEAFF
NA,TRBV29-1,CSVEGRAPYEQYF
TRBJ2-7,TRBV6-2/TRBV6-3,CASSYSEETDRYEQYF
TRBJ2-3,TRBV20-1,CSVPQGTGRTDTQYF
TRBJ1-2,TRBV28,CASSLNLGTVDGYTF
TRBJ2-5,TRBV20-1,CSATGETQYF
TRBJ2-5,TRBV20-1,CSARDRTSGRRQETQYF
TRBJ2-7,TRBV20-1,CSGVRVTHEQYF
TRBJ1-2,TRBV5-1,CASSEAGVSNYGYTF
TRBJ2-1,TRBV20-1,CSARDRSGRYNEQFF
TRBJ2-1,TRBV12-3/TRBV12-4,CASTLGLFNEQFF
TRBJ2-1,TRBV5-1,CASSLGGLSEYNEQFF
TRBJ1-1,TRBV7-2,CASSLDRGIPSEAFF
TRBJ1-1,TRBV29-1,CSVETGRFTEAFF
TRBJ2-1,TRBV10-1,CASNQGQGPYNEQFF
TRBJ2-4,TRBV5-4,CASSFLGGEQYF
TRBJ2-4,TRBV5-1,CASTPGTVYGQYF
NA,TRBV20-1,CSALPWSGTQYF
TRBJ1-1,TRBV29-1,CSVEGVGGADTEAFF
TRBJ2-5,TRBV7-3,CASSSTGGQETQYF
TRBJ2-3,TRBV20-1,CSAQSAGGTDTQYF
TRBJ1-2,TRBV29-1,CSAGAPYGYTF
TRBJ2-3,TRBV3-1,CASSLATSGGADTQYF
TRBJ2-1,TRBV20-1,CSARLAGPSYNEQFF
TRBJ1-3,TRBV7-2,CASSTLGAFGNTIYF
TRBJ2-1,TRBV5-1,CASSLDAGLGNNEQFF
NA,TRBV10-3,CAINSGTGLYEQYF
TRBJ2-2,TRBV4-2,CASSQEANTGELFF
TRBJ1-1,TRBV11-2,CASSLVAGTSTEAFF
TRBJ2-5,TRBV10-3,CAIRVGGAVETQYF
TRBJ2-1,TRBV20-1,CSARDDGGAQFF